This T cell receptor (beta chain) was observed in a study of human T cells and chemical hapten exposure. Whole-study context: Once 0.01% DPC had been applied to the upper back by patch test, readings were taken at 6 days. Points from the study as a whole: After DPC sensitization, TCRs above 1 in 1000 frequency showed no change.

There are 16 residues in the CDR3. V lost 6 bases to trimming and J lost 6 bases; unmatched junction nucleotides: 16. The germline V gene has CDR1 DFQATT and CDR2 SNEGSKA (reference sequence). Authors' methods: Individual samples carried between 23,224 and 690,600 TCRs, with approximately 100,000 as the median. Using its own MiXCR run on the RACE reads, TCRdb lists one record per CDR3 protein. It is TCRdb's table, rather than the study itself, that gives the V and J calls and clone size. The sample consists of approximately 79,000 distinct CDR3 sequences, about a tenth of them appearing once. Regarding time point: patch test 1, 2 weeks after DPC sensitization. Treatment here: therapeutic diphenylcyclopropenone sensitization with weekly scalp DPC. With regard to this clonotype: Its antigen remains unknown.

V usage is TRBV20-1 and J usage is TRBJ2-5, with TRBD2 matching over 10 bases. The clonotype comes from a woman between 50 and 59 years old with alopecia areata. Some clones in this sample may be carry-over from other donors' samples. The source material was whole blood, sampled in connection with sensitization to the hapten diphenylcyclopropenone (DPC). The CDR3 nucleotides are TGCAGTGCCCATCGACTAGCGGGCGGGGGATTGAAGACCCAGTACTTC. Translated: CSAHRLAGGGLKTQYF.